Sequencing of this TCR beta chain was carried out in a study of cytomegalovirus exposure and HLA in healthy donors. Study outcomes and limitations: In an earlier analysis, about 87% or about 30%: the productive usage of most TCR beta V segments.

Per germline, CDR1 MDHEN and CDR2 SYDVKM. Trimming removed 6 bases at V and 4 bases at J, with 10 bases between. There are 12 residues in the CDR3. The sample holds one count of this clone. Its antigen is as yet unknown. Researchers ran the PCR with 60 Vbeta and 13 Jbeta primers. Libraries were prepared by immunoSEQ multiplex PCR; TCRdb keeps only in-frame clonotypes and omits some of them. The sample has some 120,000 clones, over 75% seen once. The chain recombines TRBV28 with TRBJ2-7; TRBD2 might be the D (6 bases). The sample taken for sequencing was PBMCs. This TCR came from a woman aged 40 to 50 in good health and CMV-seropositive. The CDR3 nucleotides read TGTGCCAGCAGCGTACTAGCTTACGAGCAGTACTTC. Translation: CASSVLAYEQYF.